Sequencing of this T cell receptor beta chain was carried out in a study of identifying expanded T cells in peripheral blood. Notes on this clone: Its antigen is as yet unknown.

Overall study results and limits: Technical replicates showed about 1.1 changed clones; approximately 2 weeks 15 to 20; four weeks 19. Variance in clone template counts between approximately 2-week samples significantly increased with total template count across all healthy donors.

During the collection period, no donor immune events like infections were recorded. Using immunoSEQ multiplex PCR, the repertoire was profiled, and TCRdb retains in-frame clones only, with some absent. This sample yields about 83,000 clones, of which about 89% are seen a single time; around 2.8% belongs to the top ten. Trimming cost V 0 bases and J 1 base; bases outside gene matches: 7. The germline gives CDR1 LGHNA, CDR2 YSLEER. This CDR3 spans 17 amino acids. This sequence was found in a person between 18 and 75 years old in good health. This sequence joins TRBV4-3 and TRBJ2-7; TRBD2 aligns across 9 bases. Sequencing was performed on blood. CDR3 residues: CASSQDVSTSGSYEQYF. In nucleotides, the CDR3 is TGCGCCAGCAGCCAAGATGTTTCAACTAGCGGGTCCTACGAGCAGTACTTC.